The clone carrying this T cell receptor (beta chain) was observed at least ten times. Its cognate antigen is unknown. Excluded: other autoimmune disease, uncontrolled infection, pregnancy or lactation. The starting material, approximately 10 ml of fresh peripheral blood, provided the PBMCs. Beta-chain TCR CDR3 regions were amplified from RNA transcripts. HTBI-primed RT-PCR formed the first round, and a multiplex PCR formed the second. MiXCR, applied by TCRdb to the multiplex PCR reads, yields one record per CDR3 protein. The sample lists around 670,000 distinct CDR3 sequences; roughly 40% were seen once. CDR1 LNHNV and CDR2 YYDKDF come from the germline V gene (reference sequence). The length of the CDR3 is 14 residues. Trimming took off 1 base at V and 7 bases at J, with 11 bases between the two ends. The entry originates in a study of Graves' ophthalmopathy and Graves' hyperthyroidism. Whole-study findings and limits: The 13-signature model separated ophthalmopathy from stable hyperthyroidism at around 88% sensitivity and about 81% specificity.

This chain links TRBV15 with TRBJ1-5, with D perhaps TRBD1 (6 bases). The sequenced sample consisted of peripheral blood. This TCR came from an adult man with Graves' ophthalmopathy. The CDR3 sequence is CATSRVGGGQPQHF. DNA of the CDR3: TGTGCCACCAGCAGAGTTGGGGGCGGGCAGCCCCAGCATTTT.